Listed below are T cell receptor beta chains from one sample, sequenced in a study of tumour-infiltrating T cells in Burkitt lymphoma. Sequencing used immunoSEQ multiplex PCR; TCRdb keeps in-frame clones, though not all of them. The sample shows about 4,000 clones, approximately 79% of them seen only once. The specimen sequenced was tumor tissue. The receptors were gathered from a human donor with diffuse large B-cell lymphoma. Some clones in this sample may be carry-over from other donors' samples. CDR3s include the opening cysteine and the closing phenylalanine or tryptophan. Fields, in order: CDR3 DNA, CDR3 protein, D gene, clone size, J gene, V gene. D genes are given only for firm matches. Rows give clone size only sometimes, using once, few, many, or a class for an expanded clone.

TGTGCCAGCAGTTACCCGGGACAGGGGGTTTCAGGCTACACCTTC CASSYPGQGVSGYTF TRBD1 . TRBJ1-2 TRBV6-5
TGTGCCAGCAGCTTGACAGACTATGGCTACACCTTC CASSLTDYGYTF . few TRBJ1-2 TRBV7-9
TGCACCAGCAGCCAGGTTCTAGCGGGGGCCTACGAGCAGTACTTC CTSSQVLAGAYEQYF . . TRBJ2-7 TRBV1
TGTGCCAGCGCGGGCCTCTACAATGAGCAGTTCTTC CASAGLYNEQFF . once TRBJ2-1 TRBV6-6
TGTGCCAGCAGTTATGGGGGGCTTTCCACCTACGAGCAGTACTTC CASSYGGLSTYEQYF . . TRBJ2-7 TRBV6-5
TGCGCCAGCAGGCAGGGACAGGCTTCTGAAGCTTTCTTT CASRQGQASEAFF TRBD1 . TRBJ1-1 TRBV10-2
TGTGCCAGCAGAGGCAATTCCTACGAGCAGTACTTC CASRGNSYEQYF . . TRBJ2-7 TRBV6-6
TGTGCCTGGAGTGGCCAGGTAAATTCACCCCTCCACTTT CAWSGQVNSPLHF . . TRBJ1-6 TRBV30
TGTGCCAGCAGTTACCAAGACTCCGGGGAGCTGTTTTTT CASSYQDSGELFF . . TRBJ2-2 TRBV6-5
TGTGCCAGCAGCTTAGAAGTAACTAGCACAGATACGCAGTATTTT CASSLEVTSTDTQYF . . TRBJ2-3 TRBV7-9
TGTGCCAGCAGCTTGGAACAGGGAACCGAGCAGTACTTC CASSLEQGTEQYF . . TRBJ2-7 TRBV5-8
TGCGCCAGCAGTTCCTTCTCTGGAAACACCATATATTTT CASSSFSGNTIYF . once TRBJ1-3 TRBV5-1
TGCGCCAGCAGCCAAGCGGGACAGTCTTATGAAAAACTGTTTTTT CASSQAGQSYEKLFF TRBD1 . TRBJ1-4 TRBV4-1
TGCAGCGTTGAAGTAGGTACTAATGAAAAACTGTTTTTT CSVEVGTNEKLFF . . TRBJ1-4 TRBV29-1
TGTGCCAGCAGTTACTCTCTTGGGACAGGGGGCTACGAGCAGTACTTC CASSYSLGTGGYEQYF TRBD1 . TRBJ2-7 TRBV6-5
TGTGCCAGCAGCTTAGCGGGGGGGCCAGGTAGTGGAGAGACCCAGTACTTC CASSLAGGPGSGETQYF . . TRBJ2-5 TRBV7-2
TGTGCCAGCAGCTCCTACTTCGGACGTCAAGAGACCCAGTACTTC CASSSYFGRQETQYF . once TRBJ2-5 TRBV7-6
TGTGCCAGCAGTGAATTGGGAGGGAGGAAAGCTTTCTTT CASSELGGRKAFF . . TRBJ1-1 TRBV25-1
TGTGCCACCTCACCGGACAGGGGTTTTGAAACTGAAGCTTTCTTT CATSPDRGFETEAFF TRBD1 . TRBJ1-1 TRBV6-5
TGTGCCAGCGGCCTACTAGTCGAAAATTACGAGCAGTACTTC CASGLLVENYEQYF . . TRBJ2-7 TRBV6-4
TGTGCCAGCAGTTTCTTAACAGGGGGCTCCTACGAGCAGTACTTC CASSFLTGGSYEQYF TRBD1 . TRBJ2-7 TRBV5-6
TGTGCCAGCAGCCGCGACAGGGGACGTCTCGATGAGCAGTTCTTC CASSRDRGRLDEQFF TRBD1 . TRBJ2-1 TRBV14